This TCR beta chain was captured in a study of T cells in Graves' hyperthyroidism and ophthalmopathy. Broader study findings: Using 13 V-J features, a model discriminated ophthalmopathy from stable hyperthyroidism.

The source material, RNA transcripts, was used to amplify TCR beta CDR3 regions. In the first-round RT-PCR of the TCR CDR3, the HTBI primer set was used. MiXCR, applied by TCRdb to the multiplex PCR reads, yields one record per CDR3 protein. Seen here are around 620,000 distinct CDR3 sequences, around 46% observed once, and the top ten hold around 20%. This clonotype was counted between two and nine times. Its antigen is as yet unknown. Germline V gene data show CDR1 as SNHLY and CDR2 as FYNNEI. The CDR3 spans 14 residues. V was pared by 6 bases and J by 4 bases, with 2 bases of the junction left unmatched.

This TCR was sampled from an adult woman with Graves' disease, either hyperthyroidism or ophthalmopathy (not recorded which). Source material: peripheral blood or thyroid tissue (not recorded which). This chain connects TRBV2 to TRBJ2-7; 14 nucleotides match TRBD2. CDR3 sequence: CASRGLAGVYEQYF. In DNA form, the CDR3 reads TGTGCCAGCAGGGGACTAGCGGGAGTATACGAGCAGTACTTC.